This T cell receptor beta chain was recorded in a study of blood T cells in healthy people across ages. Regarding the study as a whole: In older individuals, TCR beta diversity per million T cells was lower, falling roughly linearly with age.

Concerning this clonotype itself: Its antigen is not identified.

The use of a sample-barcoded 5' primer and a J-beta primer mix characterized a second PCR of roughly 6 to 12 cycles. TCRdb analysed the 5' RACE reads with MiXCR anew, one entry per CDR3 protein. The sample has 1,300,000 or so distinct CDR3 sequences, 45% to 70% seen once. The CDR3 has 16 residues. Trimming took 8 bases from V and 0 from J, leaving 17 bases between them. The germline V gene encodes CDR1 ENHRY and CDR2 SYGVKD. Sequenced: blood. The receptor was isolated from a man between 18 and 29 years old in good health. The chain employs TRBV10-3 and TRBJ2-1, with D tentatively TRBD2 (5 bases). The CDR3 sequence is CAIGTRRDSSYNEQFF. For the CDR3, the DNA is TGTGCCATCGGAACGCGACGGGATAGCTCCTACAATGAGCAGTTCTTC.